One and the same sample provided the 4 T cell receptor beta chains below, sequenced in a study of blood T cells in healthy people across ages. The second PCR ran 7 to 11 cycles with a sample-barcoded 5' primer and J-beta primers. TCRdb passed the 5' RACE reads through MiXCR, listing each CDR3 protein once. This repertoire shows 550,000 to 700,000 distinct CDR3 sequences, 25% to 30% found once; its top ten account for 15% to 20%. Input material: blood. Source of these receptors: a woman aged 65 to 85 in good health.

This clonotype was observed at least ten times. CDR3 coding DNA: TGTGCCAGCATCCGGACGTGGGATTCACCCCTCCACTTT. It encodes CASIRTWDSPLHF. V gene TRBV2 combines with J gene TRBJ1-6; D ambiguous. This CDR3 spans 13 amino acids. Germline CDR1 and CDR2: SNHLY and FYNNEI. Trimming left V 7 bases short and J 8 bases short, with 12 bases between.

This chain joins TRBV4-3 and TRBJ2-5; 8 nucleotides line up with TRBD1. The J call could be wrong; TRBJ2-1 is a better fit for the DNA end. CDR1 is LGHNA, CDR2 YSLEER, per germline. The CDR3 consists of 14 residues. Written as DNA, the CDR3 is TGCGCCAGCAGCCAAATGGACAGGGACATTGAGCAGTTCTTC. Translation gives CASSQMDRDIEQFF.

In this sample, this clonotype turned up a few times. The genes are TRBV6-5 and TRBJ2-5, with 7 bases lining up with TRBD1. The germline CDR1 and CDR2 sequences are MNHEY and SVGAGI. The junction had 12 bases not matched to a gene; V was cut back by 6 bases and J by 5 bases. CDR3 length: 15 residues. CDR3 bases: TGTGCCAGCAGCTATACAGGGGCCGAGGGGGAGACCCAGTACTTC. This gives the protein CASSYTGAEGETQYF.

This clonotype was seen a handful of times. The chain uses TRBV7-2 and TRBJ2-1; D could derive from TRBD1 or TRBD2 (5 bases each). The DNA end is a closer match to TRBJ2-5, so the J assignment may be wrong. This CDR3 contains 14 residues. Per germline, CDR1 SGHTA and CDR2 FQGNSA. CDR3 sequence reads: CASSPGPTQETQYF. The CDR3 region has the DNA TGTGCCAGCAGCCCGGGACCTACTCAAGAGACCCAGTACTTC.